These T cell receptor beta chains were read from a single sample in a study of T cells expressing NK-cell markers. For each CDR3 protein, TCRdb gives one entry from its re-call of the 5' RACE reads, without DNA. The table lists 300,000 to 450,000 distinct CDR3 sequences. Material: blood T cells: a sorted CD56 or NKG2C T cell subset, CD4+ or CD8+ T cells, or bulk PBMC T cells (not recorded which). Receptors originate from a man aged 18-75 years in good health. Both conserved end residues are part of each CDR3. The order of the fields is V gene, J gene, CDR3 protein.

TRBV25-1,TRBJ2-3,CASSAIAGVTTDTQYF
TRBV16,TRBJ1-2,CASSQGRSPTGWIYGYTF
TRBV28,TRBJ2-5,CASKGPQSAQYF
TRBV14,TRBJ1-1,CASSPYRPFDTEAFF
TRBV20-1,TRBJ2-3,CSAFKPGVQPPDTQYF
TRBV5-1,TRBJ2-4,CASSLDPGGWGNIQYF
TRBV19,TRBJ1-2,CASSSPDRIYGYTF
TRBV12-3/TRBV12-4,TRBJ2-7,CASSLARVREEGGYEQYF
TRBV7-7,TRBJ2-2,CASSLRGDGELFF
TRBV20-1,TRBJ1-4,CSARKQGASEKLFF
TRBV6-5,TRBJ1-1,CASSYTRQGLAFF
TRBV25-1,TRBJ1-6,CASSGQGGLVALHF
TRBV28,TRBJ1-2,CASSLSGVSIYGYTF
TRBV5-5,TRBJ2-7,CASSLVILGEQYF
TRBV6-5,TRBJ1-2,CASSYPRGGAGLYGYTF
TRBV12-3/TRBV12-4,TRBJ1-1,CASSFQAVQQTFF